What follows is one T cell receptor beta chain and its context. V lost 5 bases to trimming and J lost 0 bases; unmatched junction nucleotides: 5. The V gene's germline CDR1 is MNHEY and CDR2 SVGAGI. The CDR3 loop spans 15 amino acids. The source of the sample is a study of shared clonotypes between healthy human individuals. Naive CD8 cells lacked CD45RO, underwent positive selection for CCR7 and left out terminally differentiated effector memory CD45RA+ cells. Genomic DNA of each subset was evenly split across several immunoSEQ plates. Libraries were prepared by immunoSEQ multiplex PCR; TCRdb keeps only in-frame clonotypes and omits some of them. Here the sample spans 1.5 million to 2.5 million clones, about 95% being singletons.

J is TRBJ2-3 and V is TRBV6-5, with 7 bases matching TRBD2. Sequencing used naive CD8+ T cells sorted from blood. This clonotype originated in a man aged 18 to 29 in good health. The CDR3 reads CASSLSGGSTDTQYF. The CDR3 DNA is TGTGCCAGCAGTCTTTCGGGGGGTAGCACAGATACGCAGTATTTT.